This record looks at one TCR beta chain sequence and its context. Antigen unknown. TCRdb used MiXCR to reprocess the 5' RACE reads, holding one entry per CDR3 protein. Seen here are more than 1.5 million distinct CDR3 sequences, about 32% observed once, and the top ten hold roughly 0.3%. Every one of the donors was a healthy Caucasian. The sample is drawn from a study of identical twins. Study-level results: Fewer insertions marked abundant cord blood beta clonotypes; young adult naive trended weakly, memory not at all. These conclusions were based on statistical analysis (cross-sectional, not following the same donors). It was possible that invariant MAIT and iNKT cells partly confounded the zero-insertion analyses.

The CDR3 covers 15 residues. The chain is built from TRBV12-3 or TRBV12-4 and TRBJ2-5; 7 nucleotides agree with TRBD1. The end of the DNA aligns better with TRBJ2-7, so the J call may be wrong. The material sequenced was cord blood. This TCR came from a newborn girl in good health. The CDR3 DNA follows: TGTGCCAGCAGTTTAAGACAGGGCGCCCCTTACGAGCAGTACTTC. It is translated as CASSLRQGAPYEQYF.